The T cell receptor (beta chain) described here comes from a study of CD8 T cells in Susac syndrome. Study-wide points: Clonal expansion of CD8+ cells in Susac peaked in TEMRA cells (and in active patients).

RNA totalling roughly 0.5 to 1 ug underwent reverse transcription with random hexamers. TCRdb itself ran the immunoSEQ multiplex PCR reads through MiXCR, one entry per CDR3 protein. The data show 100,000 to 150,000 distinct CDR3 sequences, around 94% seen once. High-throughput TCR beta sequencing covered peripheral CD8+ and CD4+ T cells. CDR3 length equals 16 residues. Germline V gene data show CDR1 as SGHAT and CDR2 as FQNNGV. V dropped 5 bases and J dropped 4; count of bases not matched to a gene: 13. A word on this clonotype: What it binds is unknown.

The chain is built from TRBV11-2 and TRBJ2-7, with TRBD1 matching 8 bases. Sequencing was carried out using CD8+ T cells from PBMCs. This receptor was identified in a human donor with Susac syndrome. In nucleotides, the CDR3 is TGTGCCAGCAGCCCGCAGGGGGCGGGTGCTTGGTACGAGCAGTACTTC. Its protein is CASSPQGAGAWYEQYF.